The T cell receptor beta chain described here comes from a study of human T cells and chemical hapten exposure. TCRdb ran MiXCR on the RACE reads and lists one entry per CDR3 protein. The sample yields about 56,000 distinct CDR3 sequences, 9.3% seen once. The CDR3 contains 16 residues. From germline, CDR1 is LGHNA and CDR2 YSLEER. Germline trimming cut 0 bases from V and 6 bases from J; bases unmatched to any gene: 7. As to time point: patch test 1, 2 weeks after DPC sensitization. Treatment: therapeutic diphenylcyclopropenone sensitization with weekly scalp DPC. This TCR was recovered from a woman between 40 and 55 years old with alopecia areata. Some clones in this sample may be carry-over from other donors' samples. This sample comprised whole blood, obtained in connection with sensitization to the hapten diphenylcyclopropenone (DPC). V usage is TRBV4-3 and J usage is TRBJ2-1; 8 nucleotides align to TRBD1. The CDR3: CASSQERGTGANEQFF. CDR3 nucleotide sequence: TGCGCCAGCAGCCAAGAAAGGGGGACAGGAGCCAATGAGCAGTTCTTC.